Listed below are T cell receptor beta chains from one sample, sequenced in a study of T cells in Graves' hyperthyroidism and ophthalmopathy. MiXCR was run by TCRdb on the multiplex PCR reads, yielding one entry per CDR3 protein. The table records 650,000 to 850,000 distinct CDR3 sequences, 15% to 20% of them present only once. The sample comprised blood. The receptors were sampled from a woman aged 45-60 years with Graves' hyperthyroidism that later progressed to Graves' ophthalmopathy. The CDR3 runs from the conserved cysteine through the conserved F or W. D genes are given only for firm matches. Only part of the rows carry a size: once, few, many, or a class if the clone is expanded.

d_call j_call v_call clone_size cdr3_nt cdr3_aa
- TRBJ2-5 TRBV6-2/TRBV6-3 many TGTGCCAGCAGTTACCCTAGCTCTAGTAGGGAGACCCAGTACTTC CASSYPSSSRETQYF
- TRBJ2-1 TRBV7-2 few TGTGCCAGCAGCTTAGCGGCGGGGACCTACAGTGAGCAGTTCTTC CASSLAAGTYSEQFF
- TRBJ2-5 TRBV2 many TGTGCCAGCAGTGCCCCGGGGATACAAGAGACCCAGTACTTC CASSAPGIQETQYF
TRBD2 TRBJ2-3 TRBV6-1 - TGTGCCAGCAGTGACACGGGGACTAGCGGGGGGCCGGGAGCAGATACGCAGTATTTT CASSDTGTSGGPGADTQYF
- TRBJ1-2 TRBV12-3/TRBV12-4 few TGTGCCAGCAGTTTAGCACGGCACTATGGCTACACCTTC CASSLARHYGYTF
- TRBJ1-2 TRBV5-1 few TGCGCCAGCAGCCTACTGACTCCTACCTATGGCTACACCTTC CASSLLTPTYGYTF
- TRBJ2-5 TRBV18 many TGTGCCAGCTCACCGATTTACCCTCCGAGGCAAGAGACCCAGTACTTC CASSPIYPPRQETQYF
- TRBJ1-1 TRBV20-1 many TGCAGTGCTCATGAGACAGGTCAGGGCACTGAAGCTTTCTTT CSAHETGQGTEAFF
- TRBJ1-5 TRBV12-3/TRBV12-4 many TGTGCCAGCTACGCCGGGACATCGGACCGGCCCCAGCATTTT CASYAGTSDRPQHF
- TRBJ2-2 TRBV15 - TGTGCCACCAGCAGAGATCCGATCGGAACCGGGGAGCTGTTTTTT CATSRDPIGTGELFF
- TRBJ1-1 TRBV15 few TGTGCCACCAGCAGAGATCATAACACTGAAGCTTTCTTT CATSRDHNTEAFF
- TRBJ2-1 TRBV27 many TGTGCCAGCAGTTCGGGACTGACCGCACCCCTCAATGAGCAGTTCTTC CASSSGLTAPLNEQFF
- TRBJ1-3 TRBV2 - TGTGCCAGCAGTGAAAGGTCCGGTTATGTCTCTGGAAACACCATATATTTT CASSERSGYVSGNTIYF
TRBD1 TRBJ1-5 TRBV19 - TGTGCCAGTACCTTAGGGACAGGGGCCGGTGTGAATCAGCCCCAGCATTTT CASTLGTGAGVNQPQHF
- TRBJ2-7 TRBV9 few TGTGCCAGCAGCGCAGGACCGGGCCCCCATACCTACGAGCAGTACTTC CASSAGPGPHTYEQYF
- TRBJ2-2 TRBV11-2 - TGTGCCAGCAGCTCACCGACTGAAAGGACCGGGGAGCTGTTTTTT CASSSPTERTGELFF
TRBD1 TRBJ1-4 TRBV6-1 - TGTGCCAGCAGCTCCGGGACAGGGAGTGAAAAACTGTTTTTT CASSSGTGSEKLFF
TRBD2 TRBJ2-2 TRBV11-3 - TGTGCCAGCAGCTTACGAACTGGAGCGGGGGTGAACACCGGGGAGCTGTTTTTT CASSLRTGAGVNTGELFF
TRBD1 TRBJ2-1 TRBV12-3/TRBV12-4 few TGTGCCAGCAGCCCAGACAGGGGGCAAGGGTATGAGCAGTTCTTC CASSPDRGQGYEQFF
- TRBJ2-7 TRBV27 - TGTGCCAGCAGTCTCACCCTCTCCTACGAGCAGTACTTC CASSLTLSYEQYF
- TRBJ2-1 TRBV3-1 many TGTGCCAGCAGCCAGAGGCAAGGGGCTGAGCAGTTCTTC CASSQRQGAEQFF
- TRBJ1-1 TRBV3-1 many TGTGCCAGCAGCCCGGAGAGGGTTGCCGTTGGGAACACTGAAGCTTTCTTT CASSPERVAVGNTEAFF
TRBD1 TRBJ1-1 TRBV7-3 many TGTGCCAGCAGTCACGGACAGGGTGACACTGAAGCTTTCTTT CASSHGQGDTEAFF
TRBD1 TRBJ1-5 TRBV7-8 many TGTGCCAGCAGCATACTCGGGACAGAACCCACTAGCAATCAGCCCCAGCATTTT CASSILGTEPTSNQPQHF
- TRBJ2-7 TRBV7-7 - TGTGCTAGCGGCCAGGGACATTCCTACGAGCAGTACTTC CASGQGHSYEQYF
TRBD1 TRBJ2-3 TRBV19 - TGTGCCAGTAGGGACAGGGGGCGTCCAGATACGCAGTATTTT CASRDRGRPDTQYF
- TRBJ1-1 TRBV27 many TGTGCCAGCAGTCCCCGTGGCGGGCGGAACACTGAAGCTTTCTTT CASSPRGGRNTEAFF
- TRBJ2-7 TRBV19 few TGTGCCAGTAGTATCGGCAGGAGCTCCTACGAGCAGTACTTC CASSIGRSSYEQYF
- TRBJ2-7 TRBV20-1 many TGCAGTGCTCCACCTGGATTGTTCGGCGAGCAGTACTTC CSAPPGLFGEQYF
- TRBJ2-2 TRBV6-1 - TGTGCCAGCAGGGGCTGGAGACAGCCAAATTTGAACACCGGGGAGCTGTTTTTT CASRGWRQPNLNTGELFF
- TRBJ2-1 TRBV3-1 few TGTGCCAGCAGCCCCCCAGGACGACAGTACAATGAGCAGTTCTTC CASSPPGRQYNEQFF
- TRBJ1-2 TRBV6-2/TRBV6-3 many TGTGCCAGCAGTCTCCTCGTGGCGCAGGGGTATGGCTACACCTTC CASSLLVAQGYGYTF
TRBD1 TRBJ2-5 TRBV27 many TGTGCCAGCCGTGGCCCCGGGACAGGGGGCGCGTGGGAGACCCAGTACTTC CASRGPGTGGAWETQYF
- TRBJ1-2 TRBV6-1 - TGTGCCAGCAGTGAACCGGGGGAGTATGGCTACACCTTC CASSEPGEYGYTF
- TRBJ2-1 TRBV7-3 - TGTGCCAGCAGCTCCCGGGCTACCCAAGACAATGAGCAGTTCTTC CASSSRATQDNEQFF